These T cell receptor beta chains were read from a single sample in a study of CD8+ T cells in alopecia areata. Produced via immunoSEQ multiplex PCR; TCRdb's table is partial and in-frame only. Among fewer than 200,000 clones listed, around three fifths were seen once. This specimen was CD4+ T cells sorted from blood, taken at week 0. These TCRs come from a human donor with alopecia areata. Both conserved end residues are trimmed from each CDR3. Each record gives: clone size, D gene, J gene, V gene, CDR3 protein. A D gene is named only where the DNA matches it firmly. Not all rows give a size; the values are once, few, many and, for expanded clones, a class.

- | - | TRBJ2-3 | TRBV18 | ASSPYGQGFADTQY
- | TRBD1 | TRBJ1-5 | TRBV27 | ASGAGTGRSQPQH
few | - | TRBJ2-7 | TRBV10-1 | ASSAGTYEQY
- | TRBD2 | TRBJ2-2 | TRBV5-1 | ASKVAGENTGELF
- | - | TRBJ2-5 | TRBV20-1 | STGDGKTQY
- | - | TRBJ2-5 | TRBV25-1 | ASSAGGRGAWETQY
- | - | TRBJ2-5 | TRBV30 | ASTTGPRETQY
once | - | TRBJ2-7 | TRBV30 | AWTTGGVYEQY
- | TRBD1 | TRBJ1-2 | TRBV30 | AWTSGQGRYGYT
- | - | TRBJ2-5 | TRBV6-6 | ASTIAETQY
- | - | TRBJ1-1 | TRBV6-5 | ASSRGGNTEAF
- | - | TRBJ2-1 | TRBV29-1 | SVVPGGGNEQF
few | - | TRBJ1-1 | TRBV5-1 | ASSPRQSRGFTEAF